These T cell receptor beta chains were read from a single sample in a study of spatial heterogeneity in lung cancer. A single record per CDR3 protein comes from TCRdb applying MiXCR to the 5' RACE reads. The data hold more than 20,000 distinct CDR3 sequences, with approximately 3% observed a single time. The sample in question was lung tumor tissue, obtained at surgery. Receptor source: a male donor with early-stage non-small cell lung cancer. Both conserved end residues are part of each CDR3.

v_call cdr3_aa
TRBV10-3 CAISESGADITYEQYF
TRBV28 CASTGLAGRFF
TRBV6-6 CASRRGSGEQFF
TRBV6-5 CASSYQDRGTDTQYF
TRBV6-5 CASRSGSGRTEQFF
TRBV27 CASRSSGSLFYEQYF
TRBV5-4 CASSLGSGRQETQYF
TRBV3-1 CASSGTSGRGDTQYF
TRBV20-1 CSAPPGVSKTDEQFF
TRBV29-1 CSTLAGAINEQFF
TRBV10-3 CATHPSGSSQTSPYEQYF
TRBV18 CASSNLGPGFRNSPLHF
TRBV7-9 CASSLGGSEQYF
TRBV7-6 CASSFWGRRGYNEQFF
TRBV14 CASSQGLGWIGEKLFF
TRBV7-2 CASSLRGRPDTQYF
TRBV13 CASIEQGLGDTQYF
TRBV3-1 CASSQGRLARGHIQYF
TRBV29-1 CSVETGLGYTEAFF
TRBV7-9 CASSLAGAYNEQFF
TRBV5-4 CASRDGSGRAGELFF
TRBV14 CASSQRSTDTQYF
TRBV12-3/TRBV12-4 CASSPGPINQPQHF
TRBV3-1 CASSQELTPYNEQFF
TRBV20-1 CSARGSAGDVMAGELFF
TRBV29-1 CSVEGSGANVLTF
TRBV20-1 CSAFTRPFGSNYGYTF
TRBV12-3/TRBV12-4 CASSGSYGYTF
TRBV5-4 CASSSPKGATGELFF
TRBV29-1 CSVEGQGLGEQYF